The clone carrying this T cell receptor beta chain was recorded many times. The antigen remains unidentified. Bone marrow was sampled from every patient at the time of active disease. This sample stems from a study of read filtering for tumor transcriptome and immune sequencing. The study, taken as a whole, reports: Sorted CD138-negative bone marrow cells were not purified T cells. IR-seq and RNA-seq agreed better without single-read clonotypes. In IR-seq, single-read clonotypes were around 85% of clonotypes but around 3.2% of reads.

From around 0.4 ug of RNA, a library with molecular barcoded alpha/delta and beta/gamma adaptors was made. TCRdb processed the reads anew with MiXCR; each CDR3 protein has one entry. The profile shows about 60,000 distinct CDR3 sequences, approximately 15% of them singletons. This CDR3 contains 13 residues. Per the germline V gene, CDR1 is SQVTM and CDR2 is ANQGSEA. Between the trimmed V and J ends, which lost 8 bases and 7 bases, there was a span of 18 bases. The receptor was isolated from a donor aged 40 or older with multiple myeloma. The sequenced material came from a population of CD138-negative cells sorted from bone marrow. The V and J genes are TRBV29-1 and TRBJ2-1, with D possibly called TRBD1 or TRBD2 (5 bases each). CDR3 coding DNA: TGCAGCATAAGGGACGGTCGTTGGAATGAGCAGTTCTTC. Protein sequence: CSIRDGRWNEQFF.